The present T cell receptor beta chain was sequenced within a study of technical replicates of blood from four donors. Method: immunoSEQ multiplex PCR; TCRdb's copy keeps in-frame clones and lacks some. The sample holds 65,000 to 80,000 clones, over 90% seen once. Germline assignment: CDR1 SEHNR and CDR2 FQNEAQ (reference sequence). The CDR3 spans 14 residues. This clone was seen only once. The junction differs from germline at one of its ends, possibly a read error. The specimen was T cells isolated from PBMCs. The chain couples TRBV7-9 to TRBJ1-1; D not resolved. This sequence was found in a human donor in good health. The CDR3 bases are TGTGCCAGCAGTCCTAGTCGAGAGGTCACTGAAGTTTTCTTT. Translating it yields CASSPSREVTEVFF.